This T cell receptor (beta chain) was documented in a study of CD8 T cells in ankylosing spondylitis. This clonotype was found many times. What it recognizes is unknown. Germline loops: CDR1 SGHNT, CDR2 YYREEE (reference sequence). The CDR3 covers 14 residues. The V segment lost 3 bases and the J segment 11 bases; nucleotides outside the gene matches: 9. TCR beta libraries were made by quantitative 5'-RACE with molecular barcodes. TCRdb ran MiXCR on the 5' RACE reads and lists one entry per CDR3 protein. The data hold 200,000 to 300,000 distinct CDR3 sequences, with approximately 9% observed a single time. Study-level findings and limits: Blood from ankylosing spondylitis patients appeared to carry a characteristic roughly eight-variant TCR beta motif. Significantly higher representation of disease-linked clones was reported for matched ankylosing spondylitis synovial fluid.

This rearrangement joins TRBV5-4 to TRBJ2-3, with 10 bases fitting TRBD1. The sequenced sample was blood, either unsorted or a sorted T cell fraction (not recorded which). This sequence originates from a male donor with ankylosing spondylitis or in good health (not recorded which). The DNA for the CDR3 is TGTGCCAGCAGCTCCTACGACAGGGGGCGGATGCAGTATTTT. Translating gives CASSSYDRGRMQYF.